This TCR beta chain was recorded in a study of T cells in Graves' hyperthyroidism and ophthalmopathy. More than 9.5 ml fresh peripheral blood yielded the PBMCs. General observations from the study: The model's output predicted ophthalmopathy at a median of 6.5 months prior to onset. Blood also carried most thyroid clonotypes expanded above 0.001. Ophthalmopathy was distinguished from stable hyperthyroidism by 13 V-J signatures.

As concerns this clonotype: Antigen specificity is unknown.

Trimming removed 0 bases at V and 0 bases at J, with 1 base between. This CDR3 contains 12 residues. CDR1 and CDR2 (germline): SQVTM, ANQGSEA. RNA transcripts provided the source from which TCR beta CDR3 regions were amplified. With the HTBI primer set, the TCR CDR3 went through a first round of RT-PCR. MiXCR, run by TCRdb on the multiplex PCR reads, gives a single entry per CDR3 protein. The sample includes hundreds of thousands of distinct CDR3 sequences, roughly an eighth seen only once; the top ten take around 28%. The specimen was blood. This receptor was obtained from a man aged 45-60 years with Graves' ophthalmopathy. This chain links TRBV29-1 with TRBJ2-3; no definite D call. DNA for the CDR3: TGCAGCGTTGAAGACAGCACAGATACGCAGTATTTT. Translated: CSVEDSTDTQYF.